The 27 T cell receptor beta chains given below trace back to one sample, sequenced in a study of blood T cell repertoires in COVID-19. Measured with immunoSEQ multiplex PCR; TCRdb has only the in-frame clones, and not every one. This repertoire shows around 12,000 clones, roughly 93% found once; its top ten account for 14%. Sequenced material: peripheral blood. The receptors were gathered from a human donor in a cohort sampled during active COVID-19.

Only a few counts were recorded for this clone. The chain links TRBV7-8 to TRBJ2-6, with 7 bases identical to TRBD1. Losses at the gene ends were 5 bases for V and 1 base for J; bases not matched to a gene: 8. CDR1 and CDR2 from the germline V gene are SGHVS and FQNEAQ. This CDR3 has 17 amino acids. The CDR3 coding sequence is TGTGCCAGCAGCCCCCTAGGGGGCCCTTCTGGGGCCAACGTCCTGACTTTC. Encoded protein: CASSPLGGPSGANVLTF.

The chain recombines TRBV18 with TRBJ2-4; D perhaps matches TRBD2 (7 bases). CDR1 and CDR2 (germline): KGHSH, LQKENI. V lost 3 bases, J lost 3 bases, and 21 bases lay in between. The length of the CDR3 is 18 residues. The CDR3 DNA reads TGTGCCAGCTCACCTCCGGGTGGGGGGGCGAACGTCAAAAACATTCAGTACTTC. Its translation: CASSPPGGGANVKNIQYF.

The chain recombines TRBV28 with TRBJ2-7; a weak D match, TRBD1 (6 bases). This CDR3 region has 12 residues. Trimming stripped 5 bases from V and 1 base from J, with 6 bases between. The germline CDR1 and CDR2 sequences are MDHEN and SYDVKM. CDR3 DNA: TGTGCCAGCAGTCAGGGGTCCTACGAGCAGTACTTC. This sequence encodes CASSQGSYEQYF.

The chain combines TRBV6-1 with TRBJ2-2, with D perhaps TRBD1 (5 bases). V was clipped by 2 bases and J by 6 bases, with 16 bases between them. CDR1 and CDR2 (germline): MNHNS, SASEGT. The CDR3 contains 16 residues. CDR3 bases: TGTGCCAGCAGTGAATTAGGGGTAAACCGGGCCGGGGAGCTGTTTTTT. As protein: CASSELGVNRAGELFF.

This clone was detected only a few times. V and J are TRBV19 and TRBJ1-6; 7 bases line up with TRBD1. Germline V CDR1 and CDR2: LNHDA, SQIVND (reference sequence). V lost 11 bases to trimming and J lost 9 bases; unmatched junction nucleotides: 13. The CDR3 is 14 amino acids. The CDR3 coding sequence is TGTGCCTCAAAGACAGGGCCGAGCGGTTCACCCCTCCACTTT. Amino acid sequence: CASKTGPSGSPLHF. Variable domain in full (rest from reference TRBV19 and TRBJ1-6): DGGITQSPKYLFRKEGQNVTLSCEQNLNHDAMYWYRQDPGQGLRLIYYSQIVNDFQKGDIAEGYSVSREKKESFPLTVTSAQKNPTAFYLCASKTGPSGSPLHFGNGTRLTVT.

The chain employs TRBV6-5 and TRBJ1-4; D is ambiguous. Germline CDR1 MNHEY, CDR2 SVGAGI. The CDR3 sequence is 14 residues long. The germline V and J ends were trimmed by 4 bases and 10 bases, with 16 bases remaining between them. The CDR3 DNA reads TGTGCCAGCAGTTCCCAATCCAACCTAGGAAAACTGTTTTTT. It translates to CASSSQSNLGKLFF.

The rearrangement joins TRBV6-6 to TRBJ2-1; 7 nucleotides agree with TRBD2. The V gene end was trimmed by 6 bases and the J gene end by 0 bases; junction bases not matched to a gene: 11. Germline values: CDR1 MNHNY, CDR2 SVGAGI (reference sequence). This CDR3 is 17 amino acids long. CDR3 nucleotides: TGTGCCAGCAGCCGATCGGGGGGACCATACTCCTACAATGAGCAGTTCTTC. Residues: CASSRSGGPYSYNEQFF.

V and J are TRBV4-1 and TRBJ2-5, with D perhaps TRBD2 (6 bases). Germline lookup yields CDR1 MGHRA and CDR2 YSYEKL. Trimming pared 4 bases from V and 2 bases from J, leaving 14 bases between. The CDR3 has 15 residues. In DNA form, the CDR3 reads TGCGCCAGCAGCCTCCGGAGGGGACGGCAAGAGACCCAGTACTTC. This sequence encodes CASSLRRGRQETQYF.

The genes are TRBV6-5 and TRBJ1-1; D not resolved. Trimming left V 8 bases short and J 4 bases short, with 14 bases between. CDR3 length equals 13 residues. Germline lookup yields CDR1 MNHEY and CDR2 SVGAGI. The CDR3 region has the DNA TGTGCCAGCGTTGGTCGGTCGGGCACTGAAGCTTTCTTT. It translates to CASVGRSGTEAFF.

This clone was seen only once. The rearrangement links TRBV5-4 to TRBJ2-3; 15 nucleotides agree with TRBD2. The CDR3 loop spans 16 amino acids. CDR1 and CDR2 (germline): SGHNT, YYREEE (reference sequence). V lost 4 bases, J lost 5 bases, and 5 bases stayed unmatched. The CDR3 DNA reads TGTGCCAGCAGCACCCGGACTAGCGGGAGGGTAGATACGCAGTATTTT. It codes for CASSTRTSGRVDTQYF. Full variable domain (outside the CDR3, taken from reference TRBV5-4 and TRBJ2-3): ETGVTQSPTHLIKTRGQQVTLRCSSQSGHNTVSWYQQALGQGPQFIFQYYREEENGRGNFPPRFSGLQFPNYSSELNVNALELDDSALYLCASSTRTSGRVDTQYFGPGTRLTVL.

The chain recombines TRBV5-4 with TRBJ1-2; TRBD1 aligns across 7 bases. The length of the CDR3 is 14 residues. With 0 bases clipped from V and 8 bases from J, the junction kept 7 bases outside the gene matches. Germline V CDR1 and CDR2: SGHNT, YYREEE (reference sequence). CDR3 loop: CASSLGQGSRGYTF. CDR3 DNA sequence: TGTGCCAGCAGCTTGGGACAGGGTAGTAGAGGCTACACCTTC.

Only one count was recorded for this clone. This rearrangement joins TRBV7-9 to TRBJ2-3, with 7 positions matching TRBD1. Germline CDR1 is SEHNR and CDR2 is FQNEAQ (reference sequence). V dropped 1 base and J dropped 6; count of bases not matched to a gene: 19. The CDR3 is made up of 19 amino acids. The CDR3 spells CASSLGVARDSFLGDTQYF. The CDR3 DNA reads as TGTGCCAGCAGCTTAGGGGTAGCCCGGGACAGTTTTTTAGGCGATACGCAGTATTTT.

The chain carries TRBV2 and TRBJ1-3; weak D call: TRBD1 (6 bases). The CDR3 has 17 amino acids. Trimming cost V 4 bases and J 2 bases, with 18 bases left between them. Germline CDR1 reads SNHLY; CDR2 reads FYNNEI. The CDR3 bases are TGTGCCAGCAGTGCTCGTAGGACAGTCACAACTGGAAACACCATATATTTT. This gives the protein CASSARRTVTTGNTIYF.

The V gene is TRBV5-1, the J gene TRBJ1-3; no definite D call. CDR3 length: 15 residues. Germline CDR1 reads SGHRS; CDR2 reads YFSETQ. V lost 1 base and J lost 0, with 8 bases in between. The CDR3 DNA follows: TGCGCCAGCAGCTTGCGGGGAGGCTCTGGAAACACCATATATTTT. Its translation is CASSLRGGSGNTIYF.

J is TRBJ2-5 and V is TRBV27; TRBD1 agrees at 10 bases. The germline CDR1 and CDR2 sequences are MNHEY and SMNVEV (reference sequence). Trimming cost V 6 bases and J 5 bases; bases outside gene matches: 9. This CDR3 is 15 amino acids long. The CDR3 bases are TGTGCCAGCAGCTTAGGACAGGGGGATTGGGAGACCCAGTACTTC. This gives the protein CASSLGQGDWETQYF.

This chain connects TRBV10-1 to TRBJ2-7, with D hard to call. V was trimmed by 6 bases and J by 5 bases, leaving 20 bases between them. Germline CDR1 is WNHNN and CDR2 is SYGVQD (reference sequence). The CDR3 is 15 amino acids. DNA for the CDR3: TGCGCCAGCAGACCTTGGGCCCTGAAGGTCCACGAGCAGTACTTC. Its protein product is CASRPWALKVHEQYF.

V gene TRBV30 combines with J gene TRBJ2-3; D is uncertain. The length of the CDR3 is 12 residues. The V and J ends lost 2 bases and 3 bases respectively, with 6 bases between them. CDR1 and CDR2 (germline): GTSNPN, SVGIG (reference sequence). This chain's CDR3 is CAWSIETDTQYF. The CDR3, as DNA: TGTGCCTGGAGTATTGAGACAGATACGCAGTATTTT.

V and J are TRBV19 and TRBJ1-4; perhaps TRBD1 as D (6 bases). Trimming took off 7 bases at V and 4 bases at J, with 10 bases between the two ends. The CDR3 has 13 amino acids. Germline lookup yields CDR1 LNHDA and CDR2 SQIVND (reference sequence). The CDR3: CASNTDSNEKLFF. In DNA, the CDR3 is TGTGCCAGTAATACGGACAGTAATGAAAAACTGTTTTTT.

The chain uses TRBV4-2 and TRBJ1-4, with 8 positions matching TRBD1. This CDR3 is built from 18 residues. Trimming removed 0 bases from V and 5 bases from J; junction bases left unmatched: 11. Germline CDR1 LGHNA, CDR2 YNFKEQ. Written as DNA, the CDR3 is TGTGCCAGCAGCCAAGATCAACCCGGGACAGGATGGAATGAAAAACTGTTTTTT. Its protein is CASSQDQPGTGWNEKLFF.

The chain links TRBV4-1 to TRBJ2-7; 8 positions agree with TRBD2. CDR1 MGHRA and CDR2 YSYEKL come from the germline V gene. The CDR3 totals 18 residues. V lost 0 bases and J lost 6; bases outside the gene matches: 16. The CDR3 DNA follows: TGCGCCAGCAGCCAAGATCATATAGCGAGGACTAGCATTTCCGAGCAGTACTTC. It codes for CASSQDHIARTSISEQYF.

The chain joins TRBV2 to TRBJ1-1; no definite D call. The ends were cut back, 11 bases at V and 5 bases at J, with 18 bases in the middle. This CDR3 is built from 13 residues. Per germline, CDR1 SNHLY and CDR2 FYNNEI. The CDR3 spells CARKSWKATEAFF. In DNA, the CDR3 is TGTGCCCGCAAGAGTTGGAAAGCGACTGAAGCTTTCTTT.

This sequence joins TRBV5-1 and TRBJ2-3; a possible D gene is TRBD2 (6 bases). Germline CDR1 SGHRS, CDR2 YFSETQ. V lost 3 bases, J lost 2 bases, and 16 bases lay in between. The CDR3 length is 16 residues. For the CDR3, the DNA is TGCGCCAGCAGCTCTGGGGCGGGATACGCCACAGATACGCAGTATTTT. It specifies CASSSGAGYATDTQYF.

This chain joins TRBV27 and TRBJ2-3; 14 nucleotides align to TRBD2. The CDR3 is 21 residues long. V gave up 3 bases and J gave up 0 bases; unmatched junction bases: 14. Germline values: CDR1 MNHEY, CDR2 SMNVEV (reference sequence). The CDR3 region is CASSFPGTSGSSFRSTDTQYF. DNA of the CDR3: TGTGCCAGCAGTTTCCCCGGGACTAGCGGGAGTTCGTTCCGTAGCACAGATACGCAGTATTTT.

V is TRBV27 and J is TRBJ2-7; TRBD2 is a possible D gene (5 bases). Trimming pared 6 bases from V and 3 bases from J, leaving 18 bases between. The length of the CDR3 is 15 residues. Germline lookup yields CDR1 MNHEY and CDR2 SMNVEV (reference sequence). CDR3 residues: CASSPPGIPLYEQYF. CDR3 nucleotides: TGTGCCAGCAGCCCCCCCGGGATTCCCCTCTACGAGCAGTACTTC.

In its sample, this clone was seen a few times. The chain couples TRBV18 to TRBJ1-5; the D gene is possibly TRBD1 (6 bases). The CDR3 is made up of 14 amino acids. The V end was cut by 1 base, the J end by 4 bases, with 8 bases between. CDR1 is KGHSH, CDR2 LQKENI, per germline. The CDR3 loop reads CASSPQGGNQPQHF. CDR3 nucleotides: TGTGCCAGCTCACCACAGGGGGGGAATCAGCCCCAGCATTTT.

This clone was observed once. The chain employs TRBV9 and TRBJ1-1, with TRBD1 matching over 8 bases. The CDR3 loop spans 14 amino acids. The junction had 4 bases not matched to a gene; V was cut back by 2 bases and J by 4 bases. Germline V lookup: CDR1 SGDLS, CDR2 YYNGEE. This chain's CDR3 is CASSVRTGGTEAFF. Here the CDR3 DNA reads TGTGCCAGCAGCGTCCGCACAGGGGGCACTGAAGCTTTCTTT.

The genes are TRBV6-1 and TRBJ2-5; tentative D call: TRBD2 (5 bases). Trimming took off 2 bases at V and 5 bases at J, with 9 bases between the two ends. The germline CDR1 and CDR2 sequences are MNHNS and SASEGT. CDR3 length: 13 residues. This CDR3 is CASSERESETQYF. The CDR3, as DNA: TGTGCCAGCAGTGAAAGGGAGAGTGAGACCCAGTACTTC.